One and the same sample provided the 31 T cell receptor beta chains below, sequenced in a study of shared clonotypes between healthy human individuals. Terminally differentiated effector memory CD45RA+ cells were excluded by CCR7 positive selection of CD45RO-negative cells. Method: immunoSEQ multiplex PCR; TCRdb's copy keeps in-frame clones and lacks some. The top ten clones hold around 24% of a sample with about 750,000 clones, 80% to 95% of them seen once. Sequenced sample: naive CD8+ T cells sorted from blood. The receptors were sampled from a man under 40 in good health.

This rearrangement joins TRBV5-1 to TRBJ2-7; 7 positions agree with TRBD1. Germline V gene data show CDR1 as SGHRS and CDR2 as YFSETQ. V trimming: 5 bases; J trimming: 3 bases; junction bases outside the gene matches: 8. This CDR3 has 14 amino acids. The CDR3 DNA follows: TGCGCCAGCAGTATTGACAGGGCAAACTACGAGCAGTACTTC. Translating it yields CASSIDRANYEQYF. Full variable domain (outside the CDR3, taken from reference TRBV5-1 and TRBJ2-7): KAGVTQTPRYLIKTRGQQVTLSCSPISGHRSVSWYQQTPGQGLQFLFEYFSETQRNKGNFPGRFSGRQFSNSRSEMNVSTLELGDSALYLCASSIDRANYEQYFGPGTRLTVT.

This clone has only one observation. This rearrangement joins TRBV27 to TRBJ1-5; TRBD1 is a possible D gene (5 bases). Germline CDR1 reads MNHEY; CDR2 reads SMNVEV (reference sequence). Trimming shortened V by 0 bases and J by 5 bases, and 11 bases separated the two germline ends. CDR3 length equals 15 residues. The CDR3 sequence is CASSLSWGGDQPQHF. Written as DNA, the CDR3 is TGTGCCAGCAGTTTATCGTGGGGAGGGGATCAGCCCCAGCATTTT.

The V gene is TRBV7-9, the J gene TRBJ1-1; D is perhaps TRBD1 (6 bases). Germline V gene sequence: CDR1 SEHNR, CDR2 FQNEAQ (reference sequence). Trimming pared 5 bases from V and 2 bases from J, leaving 15 bases between. This CDR3 is 15 amino acids long. The CDR3 nucleotides read TGTGCCAGCAGCCCCGGACAGCGACGAAACACTGAAGCTTTCTTT. It is translated as CASSPGQRRNTEAFF.

The chain carries TRBV4-3 and TRBJ2-3; D may be TRBD1 or TRBD2 (6 bases each). Trimming removed 1 base from V and 2 bases from J, with 19 bases in between. Germline V gene sequence: CDR1 LGHNA, CDR2 YSLEER. The CDR3 runs 18 residues. The CDR3 nucleotides read TGCGCCAGCAGCCAAGTCCAAGGGGGGTCGGGGAACACAGATACGCAGTATTTT. It specifies CASSQVQGGSGNTDTQYF.

V is TRBV7-9 and J is TRBJ2-7, with 9 bases aligning to TRBD1. The germline gives CDR1 SEHNR, CDR2 FQNEAQ (reference sequence). The V segment lost 2 bases and the J segment 7 bases; nucleotides outside the gene matches: 12. The CDR3 spans 16 residues. CDR3 loop: CASSLPGGTGPWEQYF. CDR3 coding DNA: TGTGCCAGCAGCTTACCGGGTGGGACAGGGCCTTGGGAGCAGTACTTC.

V gene TRBV5-1 combines with J gene TRBJ2-2, with a weak D call TRBD1 (5 bases). This CDR3 spans 14 amino acids. Germline lookup yields CDR1 SGHRS and CDR2 YFSETQ. V lost 3 bases and J 3 bases, leaving 9 bases between the germline ends. CDR3 amino acids: CASSYRQYTGELFF. CDR3 in DNA: TGCGCCAGCAGCTACCGACAGTACACCGGGGAGCTGTTTTTT. Full variable domain (remainder filled in from reference TRBV5-1 and TRBJ2-2): KAGVTQTPRYLIKTRGQQVTLSCSPISGHRSVSWYQQTPGQGLQFLFEYFSETQRNKGNFPGRFSGRQFSNSRSEMNVSTLELGDSALYLCASSYRQYTGELFFGEGSRLTVL.

The chain couples TRBV20-1 to TRBJ1-5; D gene ambiguous. The CDR3 has 10 amino acids. Trimming pared 7 bases from V and 4 bases from J, leaving 5 bases between. Germline-derived CDR1 and CDR2 are DFQATT and SNEGSKA (reference sequence). In nucleotides, the CDR3 is TGCAGTGTAGGAAATCAGCCCCAGCATTTT. Translated, it gives CSVGNQPQHF.

This chain links TRBV11-3 with TRBJ2-3, with a possible D match to TRBD2 (6 bases). The CDR3 totals 15 residues. Germline assignment: CDR1 SGHNT and CDR2 YENEEA. Trimming stripped 1 base from V and 2 bases from J, with 10 bases between. The CDR3 bases are TGTGCCAGCAGCTTAGGCGGGACGACCACAGATACGCAGTATTTT. Encoded protein: CASSLGGTTTDTQYF.

The chain is built from TRBV18 and TRBJ2-1; the match to TRBD2 covers 7 bases. CDR1 is KGHSH, CDR2 LQKENI, per germline. V shed 0 bases, J shed 9 bases, and the junction held 5 bases outside the gene matches. The CDR3 is 14 residues long. The chain's CDR3 is CASSPPSSGAEQFF. CDR3 nucleotide sequence: TGTGCCAGCTCACCACCGTCTAGCGGCGCTGAGCAGTTCTTC.

This chain connects TRBV27 to TRBJ2-1, with TRBD2 as a possible D gene (6 bases). The CDR3 runs 13 residues. The germline gives CDR1 MNHEY, CDR2 SMNVEV (reference sequence). Trimming removed 3 bases at V and 7 bases at J, with 10 bases between. As DNA, the CDR3 is TGTGCCAGCAGTTTTACTAGCAGTAATGAGCAGTTCTTC. Encoded protein: CASSFTSSNEQFF.

The genes are TRBV2 and TRBJ2-1, with D perhaps given as TRBD1 or TRBD2 (5 bases each). Germline assignment: CDR1 SNHLY and CDR2 FYNNEI. This CDR3 comprises 16 residues. Trimming cost V 6 bases and J 0 bases, with 15 bases left between them. The CDR3 DNA is TGTGCCAGCAGAGGAATGGGACCTCGCTCCTACAATGAGCAGTTCTTC. Amino acid sequence: CASRGMGPRSYNEQFF. The complete variable domain, with remaining parts taken from reference TRBV2 and TRBJ2-1, reads EPEVTQTPSHQVTQMGQEVILRCVPISNHLYFYWYRQILGQKVEFLVSFYNNEISEKSEIFDDQFSVERPDGSNFTLKIRSTKLEDSAMYFCASRGMGPRSYNEQFFGPGTRLTVL.

The sample holds one count of this clone. The chain carries TRBV10-2 and TRBJ2-3; D ambiguous. This CDR3 comprises 14 residues. CDR1 is WSHSY and CDR2 is SAAADI in the germline V gene. The V end lost 2 bases, the J end lost 2 bases, and 8 bases lay between the germline ends. The CDR3 sequence is CASSERSDTDTQYF. The CDR3 bases are TGCGCCAGCAGTGAGCGGTCTGACACAGATACGCAGTATTTT.

The CDR3 is CASSLGDEQFF. The CDR3 DNA follows: TGTGCCAGCAGTTTGGGTGATGAGCAGTTCTTC. The rearrangement uses TRBV6-6 and TRBJ2-1; D gene ambiguous. V lost 4 bases to trimming and J lost 8 bases, with 6 bases between them. There are 11 residues in the CDR3. Germline V gene sequence: CDR1 MNHNY, CDR2 SVGAGI (reference sequence).

The chain carries TRBV19 and TRBJ1-1, with TRBD1 matching over 7 bases. This CDR3 comprises 13 residues. Germline CDR1 and CDR2: LNHDA and SQIVND (reference sequence). V lost 4 bases and J lost 4; bases outside the gene matches: 3. The CDR3 is CASSTTGITEAFF. The CDR3 nucleotides are TGTGCCAGTAGTACGACAGGGATCACTGAAGCTTTCTTT.

DNA for the CDR3: TGTGCCAGCAGCGGGCTGGATGAGCAGTTCTTC. Protein product: CASSGLDEQFF. The chain combines TRBV9 with TRBJ2-1, with D hard to call. The CDR3 runs 11 residues. The V end was cut by 3 bases, the J end by 8 bases, with 6 bases between. Germline V gives CDR1 SGDLS, CDR2 YYNGEE.

CDR3 nucleotides: TGTGCCAGCAGTGAATTAAGGACAGGTGATCAGCCCCAGCATTTT. Translation gives CASSELRTGDQPQHF. The rearrangement uses TRBV6-1 and TRBJ1-5, with TRBD1 identical over 7 bases. This CDR3 contains 15 residues. V lost 2 bases to trimming and J lost 5 bases; unmatched junction nucleotides: 6. The germline CDR1 and CDR2 sequences are MNHNS and SASEGT.

This chain uses TRBV2 with TRBJ1-4; no reliable D call. Germline V lookup: CDR1 SNHLY, CDR2 FYNNEI. This CDR3 region has 13 residues. The V gene lost 1 base and the J gene lost 8 bases, with 8 bases spanning the gap. In DNA form, the CDR3 reads TGTGCCAGCAGTGAAGAGGTCATGGAAAAACTGTTTTTT. Its translation is CASSEEVMEKLFF.

This rearrangement joins TRBV29-1 to TRBJ2-7; 8 positions match TRBD2. The CDR3 spans 16 residues. Looked up from germline, CDR1 is SQVTM and CDR2 is ANQGSEA. J lost 2 bases, V lost 4 bases, and 13 bases had no gene match. Here the CDR3 reads CSVGGWVGGRTYEQYF. The CDR3 nucleotides are TGCAGCGTTGGGGGATGGGTTGGCGGGAGGACCTACGAGCAGTACTTC.

The J gene is TRBJ2-2, the V gene TRBV27; D call uncertain. In germline, CDR1 is MNHEY, CDR2 SMNVEV (reference sequence). The CDR3 runs to 15 residues. The germline V and J ends were trimmed by 4 bases and 2 bases, with 11 bases remaining between them. The CDR3 is CASSSYPLNTGELFF. Written as DNA, the CDR3 is TGTGCCAGCAGTTCATACCCCTTAAACACCGGGGAGCTGTTTTTT.

The gene calls are TRBV14 and TRBJ2-7, with 9 bases matching TRBD2. The V gene end was trimmed by 3 bases and the J gene end by 6 bases; junction bases not matched to a gene: 21. There are 19 residues in the CDR3. The germline V gene has CDR1 SGHDN and CDR2 FVKESK. CDR3 DNA: TGTGCCAGCAGCCATCTCCCCGGACTAGGGGGAGCGGGAGGAGGCGAGCAGTACTTC. This translates into CASSHLPGLGGAGGGEQYF.

This chain links TRBV5-4 with TRBJ1-2, with 9 positions matching TRBD1. This CDR3 comprises 17 residues. CDR1 is SGHNT, CDR2 YYREEE, per germline (reference sequence). After removal of 3 bases from V and 0 bases from J, the junction contained 9 bases not matched to a gene. The CDR3 DNA follows: TGTGCCAGCAGCTACTCCGGGACAGGGCCTACTAACTATGGCTACACCTTC. Amino acids: CASSYSGTGPTNYGYTF.

The V gene is TRBV27, the J gene TRBJ1-2, with D possibly matching TRBD1 (5 bases). The ends were cut back, 4 bases at V and 1 base at J, with 10 bases in the middle. The CDR3 spans 14 residues. Looked up from germline, CDR1 is MNHEY and CDR2 is SMNVEV (reference sequence). The CDR3, as DNA: TGTGCCAGCAGTTCGGCAGGGATTAACTATGGCTACACCTTC. Translated: CASSSAGINYGYTF.

The chain recombines TRBV14 with TRBJ2-3, with D possibly being TRBD1 (6 bases). This CDR3 has 13 amino acids. V lost 5 bases and J 3 bases, leaving 9 bases between the germline ends. Germline assignment: CDR1 SGHDN and CDR2 FVKESK. DNA for the CDR3: TGTGCCAGCAGCGGGGGCTATACAGATACGCAGTATTTT. Translated, it gives CASSGGYTDTQYF.

This CDR3 is CASSLLAGSDTQYF. The CDR3 DNA is TGTGCCAGCAGTTTGTTAGCGGGCTCAGATACGCAGTATTTT. This chain connects TRBV28 to TRBJ2-3; TRBD2 matches 7 bases. V trimming: 3 bases; J trimming: 4 bases; junction bases outside the gene matches: 4. The CDR3 has 14 amino acids. The germline CDR1 and CDR2 sequences are MDHEN and SYDVKM.

On this clone itself: Given the absence of the conserved phenylalanine or tryptophan at the CDR3 end, a read error is likely. The DNA is left out, because the CDR3 cannot be placed on it with certainty; the CDR3 is given as TCRdb lists it. V gene TRBV6-6 combines with J gene TRBJ1-1. Germline V CDR1 and CDR2: MNHNY, SVGAGI (reference sequence). The CDR3 extends over 14 residues, inclusive of both ends. CDR3 loop: CASSYSRTGLPLHV.

The J gene is TRBJ2-7, the V gene TRBV29-1; 8 nucleotides line up with TRBD2. V shed 0 bases and J 2 bases; nucleotides not matched to a gene: 6. CDR1 is SQVTM, CDR2 ANQGSEA, per germline. The CDR3 consists of 15 residues. The CDR3 reads CSVEDHSGETYEQYF. CDR3 nucleotides: TGCAGCGTTGAAGATCATAGCGGGGAGACCTACGAGCAGTACTTC.

V is TRBV15 and J is TRBJ2-7; D is unresolved. Trimming took 5 bases from V and 4 from J, leaving 18 bases between them. The CDR3 consists of 15 residues. The germline gives CDR1 LNHNV, CDR2 YYDKDF (reference sequence). DNA of the CDR3: TGTGCCACCAGCTCCGGGCCGTCCCTCCAGTACGAGCAGTACTTC. Protein: CATSSGPSLQYEQYF. Using reference TRBV15 and TRBJ2-7 for the parts outside the CDR3, the full variable domain is DAMVIQNPRYQVTQFGKPVTLSCSQTLNHNVMYWYQQKSSQAPKLLFHYYDKDFNNEADTPDNFQSRRPNTSFCFLDIRSPGLGDTAMYLCATSSGPSLQYEQYFGPGTRLTVT.

The rearrangement uses TRBV5-6 and TRBJ2-3; TRBD1 matches at 10 bases. The V gene end was trimmed by 0 bases and the J gene end by 2 bases; junction bases not matched to a gene: 3. Germline V gene lookup returns CDR1 SGHDT and CDR2 YYEEEE. The CDR3 spans 16 residues. This CDR3 is CASSLVDRGATDTQYF. CDR3 nucleotides: TGTGCCAGCAGCTTGGTGGACAGGGGGGCCACAGATACGCAGTATTTT.

This chain uses TRBV19 with TRBJ2-7, with TRBD1 as a possible D gene (7 bases). This CDR3 is 16 amino acids long. The V end lost 3 bases, the J end lost 3 bases, and 18 bases lay between the germline ends. From germline, CDR1 is LNHDA and CDR2 SQIVND (reference sequence). CDR3 coding DNA: TGTGCCAGTAGTATCCGGTTCTCAGGGGGGTTCTACGAGCAGTACTTC. This encodes CASSIRFSGGFYEQYF.

The rearrangement links TRBV4-1 to TRBJ2-3; perhaps TRBD1 as D (6 bases). The germline V gene encodes CDR1 MGHRA and CDR2 YSYEKL. Trimming stripped 6 bases from V and 8 bases from J, with 21 bases between. The CDR3 contains 15 residues. The CDR3, as DNA: TGCGCCAGCAGACTGACAGAGGGCCCACAGGGTACGCAGTATTTT. Translating gives CASRLTEGPQGTQYF.

The rearrangement joins TRBV29-1 to TRBJ1-5; perhaps TRBD1 as D (5 bases). Germline V gives CDR1 SQVTM, CDR2 ANQGSEA. The CDR3 totals 14 residues. V lost 1 base and J 6 bases, leaving 13 bases between the germline ends. The CDR3: CSVEARDFLQPQHF. CDR3 nucleotide sequence: TGCAGCGTTGAAGCCCGGGACTTTCTTCAGCCCCAGCATTTT. The whole variable domain, filled in from reference TRBV29-1 and TRBJ1-5, reads SAVISQKPSRDICQRGTSLTIQCQVDSQVTMMFWYRQQPGQSLTLIATANQGSEATYESGFVIDKFPISRPNLTFSTLTVSNMSPEDSSIYLCSVEARDFLQPQHFGDGTRLSIL.